Described below is a single T cell receptor beta chain sequence and its context. The study drew participants aged about 18 to 89 years from 20 to 30 US areas. Categorization into cohorts depended on clinical history that participants reported. Measured with immunoSEQ multiplex PCR; TCRdb has only the in-frame clones, and not every one. Of about 430,000 clones in the sample, roughly 88% were seen once. The sample belongs to a study of blood T cell repertoires in COVID-19. About the research overall: Researchers got acute and convalescent COVID-19 samples from the United States, Italy and Spain. T cells, B-cell-depleted T cells, or PBMCs provided the cDNA or gDNA that served as material.

V was clipped by 4 bases and J by 7 bases; unmatched bases: 1. The CDR3 consists of 14 residues. Germline V gives CDR1 SNHLY, CDR2 FYNNEI. The V and J genes are TRBV2 and TRBJ1-6; 10 nucleotides align to TRBD1. Input material: PBMCs or T cells enriched from blood (not recorded which). The receptor's source is a young woman who had been exposed to COVID-19. DNA of the CDR3: TGTGCCAGCAGTGGGACAGGGGGGAATTCACCCCTCCACTTT. Amino acid sequence: CASSGTGGNSPLHF.